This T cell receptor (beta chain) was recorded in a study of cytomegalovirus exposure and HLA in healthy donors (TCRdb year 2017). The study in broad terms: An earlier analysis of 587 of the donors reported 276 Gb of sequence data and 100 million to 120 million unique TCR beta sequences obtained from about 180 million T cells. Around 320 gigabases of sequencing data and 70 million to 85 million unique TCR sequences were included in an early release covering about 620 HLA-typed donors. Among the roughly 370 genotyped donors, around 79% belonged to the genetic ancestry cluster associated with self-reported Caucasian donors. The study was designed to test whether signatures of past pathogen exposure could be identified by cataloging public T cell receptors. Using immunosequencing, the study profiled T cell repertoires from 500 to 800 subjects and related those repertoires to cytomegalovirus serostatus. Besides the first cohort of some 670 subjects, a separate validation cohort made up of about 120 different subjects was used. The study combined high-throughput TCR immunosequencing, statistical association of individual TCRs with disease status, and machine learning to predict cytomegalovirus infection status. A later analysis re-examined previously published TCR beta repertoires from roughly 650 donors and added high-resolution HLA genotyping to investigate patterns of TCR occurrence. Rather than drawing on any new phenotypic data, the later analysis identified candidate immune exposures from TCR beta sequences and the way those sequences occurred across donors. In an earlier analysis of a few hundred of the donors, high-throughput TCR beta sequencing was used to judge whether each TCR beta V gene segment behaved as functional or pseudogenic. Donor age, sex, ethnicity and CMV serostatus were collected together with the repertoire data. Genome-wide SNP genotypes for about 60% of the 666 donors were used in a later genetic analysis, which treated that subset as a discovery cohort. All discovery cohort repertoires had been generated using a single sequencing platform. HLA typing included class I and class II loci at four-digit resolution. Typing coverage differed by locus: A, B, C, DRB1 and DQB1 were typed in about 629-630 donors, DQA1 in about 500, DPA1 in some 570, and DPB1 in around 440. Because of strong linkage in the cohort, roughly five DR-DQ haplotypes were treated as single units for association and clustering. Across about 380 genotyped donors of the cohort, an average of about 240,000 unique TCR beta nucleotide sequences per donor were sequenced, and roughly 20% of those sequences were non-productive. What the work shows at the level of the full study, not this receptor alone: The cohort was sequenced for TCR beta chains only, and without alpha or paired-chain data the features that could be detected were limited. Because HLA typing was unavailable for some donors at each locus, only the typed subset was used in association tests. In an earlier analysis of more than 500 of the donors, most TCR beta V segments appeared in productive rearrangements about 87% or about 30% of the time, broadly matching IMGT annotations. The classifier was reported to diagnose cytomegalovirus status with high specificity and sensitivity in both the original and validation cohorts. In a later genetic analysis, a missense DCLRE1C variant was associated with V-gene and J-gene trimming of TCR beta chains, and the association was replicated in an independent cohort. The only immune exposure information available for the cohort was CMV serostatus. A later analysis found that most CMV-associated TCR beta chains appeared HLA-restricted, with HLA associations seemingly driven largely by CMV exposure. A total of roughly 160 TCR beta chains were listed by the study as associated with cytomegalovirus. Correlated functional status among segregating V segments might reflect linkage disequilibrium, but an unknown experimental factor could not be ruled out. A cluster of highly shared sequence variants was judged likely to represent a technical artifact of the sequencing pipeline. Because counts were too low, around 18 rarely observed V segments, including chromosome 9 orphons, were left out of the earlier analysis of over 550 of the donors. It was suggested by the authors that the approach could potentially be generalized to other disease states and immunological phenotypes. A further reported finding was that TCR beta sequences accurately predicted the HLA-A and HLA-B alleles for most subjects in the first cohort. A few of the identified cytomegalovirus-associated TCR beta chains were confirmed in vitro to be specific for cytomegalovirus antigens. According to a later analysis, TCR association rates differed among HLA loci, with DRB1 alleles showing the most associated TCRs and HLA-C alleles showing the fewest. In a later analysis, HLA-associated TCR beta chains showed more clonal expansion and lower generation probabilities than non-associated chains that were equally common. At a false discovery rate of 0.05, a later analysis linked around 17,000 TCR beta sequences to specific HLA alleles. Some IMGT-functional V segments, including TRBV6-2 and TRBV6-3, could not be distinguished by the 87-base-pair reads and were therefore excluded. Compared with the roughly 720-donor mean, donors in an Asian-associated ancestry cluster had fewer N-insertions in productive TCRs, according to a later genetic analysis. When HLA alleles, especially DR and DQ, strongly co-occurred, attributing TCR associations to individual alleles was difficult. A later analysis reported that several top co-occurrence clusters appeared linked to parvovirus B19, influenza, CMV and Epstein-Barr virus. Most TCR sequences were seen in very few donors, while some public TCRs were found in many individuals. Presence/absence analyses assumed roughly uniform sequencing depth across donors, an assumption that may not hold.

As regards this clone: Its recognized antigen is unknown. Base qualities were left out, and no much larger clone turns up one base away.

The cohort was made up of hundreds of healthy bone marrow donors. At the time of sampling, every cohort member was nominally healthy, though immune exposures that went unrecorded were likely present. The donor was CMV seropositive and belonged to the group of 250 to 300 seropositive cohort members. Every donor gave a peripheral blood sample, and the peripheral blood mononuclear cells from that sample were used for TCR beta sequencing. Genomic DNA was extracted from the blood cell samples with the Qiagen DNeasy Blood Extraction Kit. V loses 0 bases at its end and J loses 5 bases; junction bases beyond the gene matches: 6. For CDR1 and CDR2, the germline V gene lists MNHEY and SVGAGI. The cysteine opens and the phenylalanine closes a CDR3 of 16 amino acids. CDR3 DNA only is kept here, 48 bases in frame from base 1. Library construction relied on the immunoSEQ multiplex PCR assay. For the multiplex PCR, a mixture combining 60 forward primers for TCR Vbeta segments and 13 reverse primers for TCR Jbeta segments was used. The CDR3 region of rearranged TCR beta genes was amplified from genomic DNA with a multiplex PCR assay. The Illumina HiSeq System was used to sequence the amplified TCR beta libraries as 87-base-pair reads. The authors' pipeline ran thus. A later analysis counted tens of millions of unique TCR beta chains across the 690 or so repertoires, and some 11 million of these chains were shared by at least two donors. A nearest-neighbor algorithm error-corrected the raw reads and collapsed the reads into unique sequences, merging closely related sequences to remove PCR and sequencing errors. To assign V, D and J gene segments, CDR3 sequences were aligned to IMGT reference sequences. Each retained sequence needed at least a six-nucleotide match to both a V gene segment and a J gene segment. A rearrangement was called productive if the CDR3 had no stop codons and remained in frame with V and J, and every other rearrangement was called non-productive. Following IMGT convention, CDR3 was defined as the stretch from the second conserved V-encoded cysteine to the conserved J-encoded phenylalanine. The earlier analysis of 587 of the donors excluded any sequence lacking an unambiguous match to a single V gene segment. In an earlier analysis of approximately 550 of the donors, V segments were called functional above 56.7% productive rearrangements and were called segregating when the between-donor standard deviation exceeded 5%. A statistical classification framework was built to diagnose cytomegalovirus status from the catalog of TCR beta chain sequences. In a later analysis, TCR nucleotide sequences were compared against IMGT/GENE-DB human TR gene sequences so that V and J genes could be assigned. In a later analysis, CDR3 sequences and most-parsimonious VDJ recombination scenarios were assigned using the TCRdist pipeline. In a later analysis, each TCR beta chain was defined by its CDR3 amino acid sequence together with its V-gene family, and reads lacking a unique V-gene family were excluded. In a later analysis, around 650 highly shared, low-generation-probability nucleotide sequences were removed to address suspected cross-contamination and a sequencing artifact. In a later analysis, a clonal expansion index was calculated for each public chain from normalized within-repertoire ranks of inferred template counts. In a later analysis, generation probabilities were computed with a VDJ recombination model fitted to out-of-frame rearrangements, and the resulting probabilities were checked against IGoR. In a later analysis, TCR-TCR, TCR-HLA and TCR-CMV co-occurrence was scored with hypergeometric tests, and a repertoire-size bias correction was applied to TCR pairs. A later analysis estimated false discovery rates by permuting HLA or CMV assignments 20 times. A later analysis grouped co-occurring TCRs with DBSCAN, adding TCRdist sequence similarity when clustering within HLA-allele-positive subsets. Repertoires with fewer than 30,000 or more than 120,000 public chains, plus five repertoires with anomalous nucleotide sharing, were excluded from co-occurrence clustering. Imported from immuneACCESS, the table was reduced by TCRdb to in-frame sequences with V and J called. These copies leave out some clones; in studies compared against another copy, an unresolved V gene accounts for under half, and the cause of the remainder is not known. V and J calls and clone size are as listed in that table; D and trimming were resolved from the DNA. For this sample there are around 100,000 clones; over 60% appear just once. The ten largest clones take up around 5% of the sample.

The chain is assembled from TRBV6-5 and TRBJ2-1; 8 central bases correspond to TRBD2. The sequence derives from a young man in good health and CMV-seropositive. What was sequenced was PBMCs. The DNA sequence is TGTGCCAGCAGTTACTCAACGGGGGGGACGGACAATGAGCAGTTCTTC. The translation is CASSYSTGGTDNEQFF.